The 17 T cell receptor beta chains presented below share a single source sample, sequenced in a study of OX40 agonist ivuxolimab in advanced cancers. Produced via immunoSEQ multiplex PCR; TCRdb's table is partial and in-frame only. Among 70,000 or so clones listed, 88% were seen once. This specimen was CD4+ or CD8+ T cells sorted from blood, taken in a trial of the OX40 agonist ivuxolimab. The receptors stem from an adult with an advanced solid tumor such as melanoma, head and neck, liver or kidney cancer.

This chain uses TRBV7-3 with TRBJ1-2, with D possibly being TRBD1 (5 bases). The V and J ends lost 10 bases and 7 bases respectively, with 13 bases between them. CDR1 SGHTA and CDR2 FQGTGA come from the germline V gene. The CDR3 contains 11 residues. CDR3 sequence: CAKPGDGGYTF. Here the CDR3 DNA reads TGTGCCAAGCCGGGGGACGGTGGCTACACCTTC.

The chain is built from TRBV6-6 and TRBJ2-5; unclear D gene. V was cut by 2 bases and J by 4 bases, with 14 bases left in between. There are 15 residues in the CDR3. CDR1 and CDR2 (germline): MNHNY, SVGAGI (reference sequence). DNA of the CDR3: TGTGCCAGCAGTTACCCTCAGAAAAACGGAGAGACCCAGTACTTC. Translating gives CASSYPQKNGETQYF.

V and J are TRBV2 and TRBJ2-7, with 9 bases matching TRBD1. This CDR3 comprises 13 residues. V trimming: 8 bases; J trimming: 5 bases; junction bases outside the gene matches: 7. Germline CDR1 reads SNHLY; CDR2 reads FYNNEI. DNA of the CDR3: TGTGCCAGCGGCCGGGACAGGGCCCACGAGCAGTACTTC. Encoded protein: CASGRDRAHEQYF. Combining the CDR3 with reference TRBV2 and TRBJ2-7 gives the whole variable domain EPEVTQTPSHQVTQMGQEVILRCVPISNHLYFYWYRQILGQKVEFLVSFYNNEISEKSEIFDDQFSVERPDGSNFTLKIRSTKLEDSAMYFCASGRDRAHEQYFGPGTRLTVT.

The rearrangement joins TRBV6-6 to TRBJ1-1; perhaps TRBD1 as D (5 bases). CDR3 length equals 14 residues. Trimming took off 2 bases at V and 1 base at J, with 8 bases between the two ends. The germline V gene encodes CDR1 MNHNY and CDR2 SVGAGI (reference sequence). This chain's CDR3 is CASSYRGENTEAFF. The CDR3 DNA reads as TGTGCCAGCAGTTACCGAGGGGAGAACACTGAAGCTTTCTTT.

The V call is TRBV28, the J call TRBJ1-3; D is unclear. Trimming took 3 bases from V and 4 from J, leaving 13 bases between them. This CDR3 is 15 amino acids long. The V gene's germline CDR1 is MDHEN and CDR2 SYDVKM. CDR3 sequence (DNA): TGTGCCAGCAGTTTCGGATGGGAACGGGGAAACACCATATATTTT. Its translation: CASSFGWERGNTIYF.

The chain carries TRBV5-1 and TRBJ1-1; D call uncertain. CDR1 is SGHRS, CDR2 YFSETQ, per germline. Trimming left V 4 bases short and J 5 bases short, with 12 bases between. The CDR3 spans 13 residues. The CDR3 DNA reads TGCGCCAGCAGCCCCCGTCTGGCGACTGAAGCTTTCTTT. It specifies CASSPRLATEAFF.

The CDR3 bases are TGTGCCAGCAGTTGTCAGGGGTTAGAGACCCAGTACTTC. Translating gives CASSCQGLETQYF. The chain carries TRBV28 and TRBJ2-5, with a tentative D call TRBD1 (6 bases). The CDR3 loop spans 13 amino acids. Deletions cut 4 bases from V and 4 bases from J, with 10 bases between. In germline, CDR1 is MDHEN, CDR2 SYDVKM.

This clone has a count of ten or more. Here the CDR3 reads CASSQVGLDYGYTF. CDR3 DNA sequence: TGTGCCAGCAGCCAAGTGGGTTTAGACTATGGCTACACCTTC. The chain couples TRBV4-2 to TRBJ1-2; D is undetermined. Looked up from germline, CDR1 is LGHNA and CDR2 is YNFKEQ. V lost 1 base and J lost 3, with 9 bases in between. This CDR3 is 14 amino acids long.

The table lists this clone with a few counts. The chain links TRBV18 to TRBJ1-2; perhaps TRBD1 as D (5 bases). V was cut by 2 bases and J by 3 bases, with 10 bases left in between. Germline V gene lookup returns CDR1 KGHSH and CDR2 LQKENI. This CDR3 comprises 14 residues. The CDR3 here is CASSPGGSYYGYTF. The CDR3 region has the DNA TGTGCCAGCTCACCAGGGGGGTCCTACTATGGCTACACCTTC. Full variable domain (outside the CDR3, taken from reference TRBV18 and TRBJ1-2): NAGVMQNPRHLVRRRGQEARLRCSPMKGHSHVYWYRQLPEEGLKFMVYLQKENIIDESGMPKERFSAEFPKEGPSILRIQQVVRGDSAAYFCASSPGGSYYGYTFGSGTRLTVV.

V gene TRBV7-9 combines with J gene TRBJ2-3; 16 bases align to TRBD2. Germline lookup yields CDR1 SEHNR and CDR2 FQNEAQ (reference sequence). There are 17 residues in the CDR3. V lost 6 bases to trimming and J lost 1 base; unmatched junction nucleotides: 4. CDR3 nucleotides: TGTGCCAGCAGACCCGGGACTAGCGGGGGGGGCACAGATACGCAGTATTTT. The encoded protein is CASRPGTSGGGTDTQYF.

The chain combines TRBV9 with TRBJ1-1, with D unclear. V dropped 3 bases and J dropped 0 bases, with 24 bases sitting between them. CDR1 and CDR2 (germline): SGDLS, YYNGEE. The length of the CDR3 is 19 residues. CDR3 bases: TGTGCCAGCAGCGCCGGGTGGGGAGCGTCGAGAATTATGAACACTGAAGCTTTCTTT. Translating gives CASSAGWGASRIMNTEAFF.

This chain uses TRBV7-8 with TRBJ1-1; D is unclear. Germline-derived CDR1 and CDR2 are SGHVS and FQNEAQ. This CDR3 spans 15 amino acids. The V and J ends lost 0 bases and 2 bases respectively, with 10 bases between them. The CDR3 DNA reads as TGTGCCAGCAGCTTAGCGCTTGGAGGTAACACTGAAGCTTTCTTT. Protein product: CASSLALGGNTEAFF.

The chain joins TRBV28 to TRBJ2-4; 11 nucleotides match TRBD1. Trimming removed 6 bases from V and 8 bases from J; junction bases left unmatched: 9. The germline V gene encodes CDR1 MDHEN and CDR2 SYDVKM. The CDR3 loop spans 15 amino acids. The CDR3 bases are TGTGCCAGCAGCTGGACAGGGGGCGCAATAGACATTCAGTACTTC. This encodes CASSWTGGAIDIQYF.

This clone was seen more than once but under ten times. This chain uses TRBV1 with TRBJ2-2. TRBV1 is shown as a pseudogene. CDR3 length: 16 amino acids. The CDR3 loop is CTSSPKGGRIAGELFF. CDR3 DNA: TGCACCAGCAGCCCAAAAGGGGGGCGCATCGCCGGGGAGCTGTTTTTT.

Concerning this clone: One junction end disagrees with the germline gene, perhaps due to a read error. The rearrangement joins TRBV7-7 to TRBJ2-7; possibly TRBD2 for D (5 bases). CDR1 and CDR2 (germline): SSHAT, FNYEAQ (reference sequence). The CDR3 has 15 amino acids. This CDR3 is CASSPRAVLGGEQYF. CDR3 bases: TGTGCTAGCAGCCCACGGGCGGTCCTCGGCGGGGAGCAGTACTTC.

The V call is TRBV2, the J call TRBJ2-7; the D is unclear. In germline, CDR1 is SNHLY, CDR2 FYNNEI. The V end lost 5 bases, the J end lost 3 bases, and 8 bases lay between the germline ends. The CDR3 has 12 amino acids. CDR3 sequence reads: CASSFRIYEQYF. CDR3 bases: TGTGCCAGCAGTTTCAGAATCTACGAGCAGTACTTC. Full variable domain (remainder filled in from reference TRBV2 and TRBJ2-7): EPEVTQTPSHQVTQMGQEVILRCVPISNHLYFYWYRQILGQKVEFLVSFYNNEISEKSEIFDDQFSVERPDGSNFTLKIRSTKLEDSAMYFCASSFRIYEQYFGPGTRLTVT.

The chain carries TRBV7-8 and TRBJ1-4; D is possibly TRBD1 (5 bases). Trimming pared 5 bases from V and 0 bases from J, leaving 10 bases between. The germline V gene encodes CDR1 SGHVS and CDR2 FQNEAQ. There are 15 residues in the CDR3. The CDR3 coding sequence is TGTGCCAGCAGCGGAGGGACGCCAACTAATGAAAAACTGTTTTTT. Translated, it gives CASSGGTPTNEKLFF.